Listed below are T cell receptor beta chains from one sample, sequenced in a study of T cells in tumors after PD-1 blockade. Assay used: immunoSEQ multiplex PCR; TCRdb lists only in-frame clones, some missing. The table lists under 50,000 clones, approximately 79% of them singletons, with about 9% in the top ten. Here the sequenced sample was PBMCs, taken before anti-PD-1 therapy. All receptors come from a human donor with advanced basal cell or squamous cell carcinoma (not recorded which). CDR3s include the opening cysteine and the closing phenylalanine or tryptophan. Each record gives: CDR3 protein, CDR3 DNA, clone size, J gene, D gene, V gene. A D gene is named only where the DNA matches it firmly. Size is stated for part of the rows, as once, few or many counts, or as a class when the clone is expanded.

cdr3_aa: CASSGDLGEQYF
cdr3_nt: TGTGCCAGCAGCGGTGACCTGGGGGAGCAGTACTTC
clone_size: few
j_call: TRBJ2-7
d_call: .
v_call: TRBV28

cdr3_aa: CASRSQTGELFF
cdr3_nt: TGTGCCAGCAGGTCTCAGACCGGGGAGCTGTTTTTT
clone_size: .
j_call: TRBJ2-2
d_call: .
v_call: TRBV6-5

cdr3_aa: CASSITIRGSEQYF
cdr3_nt: TGCGCCAGCAGCATAACTATCCGTGGCTCCGAGCAGTACTTC
clone_size: .
j_call: TRBJ2-7
d_call: .
v_call: TRBV5-1

cdr3_aa: CASSPSARTYEQYF
cdr3_nt: TGCGCCAGCAGCCCGTCGGCTAGGACCTACGAGCAGTACTTC
clone_size: .
j_call: TRBJ2-7
d_call: .
v_call: TRBV5-1

cdr3_aa: CASTFPGDSYEQYF
cdr3_nt: TGTGCCAGCACCTTCCCAGGGGACTCCTACGAGCAGTACTTC
clone_size: .
j_call: TRBJ2-7
d_call: .
v_call: TRBV28

cdr3_aa: CASSQDRGGLAGSETQYF
cdr3_nt: TGTGCCAGCAGCCAAGATCGGGGTGGGCTAGCGGGCTCAGAGACCCAGTACTTC
clone_size: .
j_call: TRBJ2-5
d_call: TRBD2
v_call: TRBV3-1/TRBV3-2

cdr3_aa: CASSVGLAGATSSYEQYF
cdr3_nt: TGTGCCAGCAGCGTAGGGCTAGCGGGAGCAACCAGCTCCTACGAGCAGTACTTC
clone_size: once
j_call: TRBJ2-7
d_call: TRBD2
v_call: TRBV9

cdr3_aa: CASSLGPSGAFQETQYF
cdr3_nt: TGTGCCAGCAGTCTAGGCCCTAGCGGGGCGTTCCAAGAGACCCAGTACTTC
clone_size: once
j_call: TRBJ2-5
d_call: TRBD2
v_call: TRBV7-8

cdr3_aa: CASSEWSGGGETQYF
cdr3_nt: TGTGCCAGCAGTGAATGGTCGGGGGGTGGAGAGACCCAGTACTTC
clone_size: .
j_call: TRBJ2-5
d_call: TRBD2
v_call: TRBV25-1

cdr3_aa: CASSRDRVYEQYF
cdr3_nt: TGTGCCAGCAGCCGGGACAGGGTCTACGAGCAGTACTTC
clone_size: .
j_call: TRBJ2-7
d_call: TRBD1
v_call: TRBV6-4

cdr3_aa: CASSFDPRDMVAFF
cdr3_nt: TGTGCCAGCAGCTTCGATCCCCGGGACATGGTGGCTTTCTTT
clone_size: .
j_call: TRBJ1-1
d_call: .
v_call: TRBV5-5

cdr3_aa: CASSLARTGLQPQHF
cdr3_nt: TGTGCCAGCAGCTTGGCAAGGACAGGCTTACAGCCCCAGCATTTT
clone_size: .
j_call: TRBJ1-5
d_call: TRBD1
v_call: TRBV5-8

cdr3_aa: CASSETAGFDSPLHF
cdr3_nt: TGTGCCAGCAGTGAAACAGCCGGGTTTGATTCACCCCTCCACTTT
clone_size: .
j_call: TRBJ1-6
d_call: .
v_call: TRBV6-4

cdr3_aa: CSAEKQAEQFF
cdr3_nt: TGCAGTGCTGAGAAACAGGCCGAGCAGTTCTTC
clone_size: .
j_call: TRBJ2-1
d_call: .
v_call: TRBV20-1

cdr3_aa: CASSQDWAGGPGGEQFF
cdr3_nt: TGTGCCAGCAGCCAAGATTGGGCGGGAGGGCCAGGGGGTGAGCAGTTCTTC
clone_size: .
j_call: TRBJ2-1
d_call: TRBD2
v_call: TRBV4-2

cdr3_aa: CASSVNSGNTIYF
cdr3_nt: TGTGCCAGCAGCGTGAACTCTGGAAACACCATATATTTT
clone_size: .
j_call: TRBJ1-3
d_call: .
v_call: TRBV6-5

cdr3_aa: CASSMDGFNQPQHF
cdr3_nt: TGTGCCAGCAGTATGGACGGGTTCAATCAGCCCCAGCATTTT
clone_size: .
j_call: TRBJ1-5
d_call: .
v_call: TRBV7-9

cdr3_aa: CASSLGTGGTSIAYEQYF
cdr3_nt: TGCGCCAGCAGCTTGGGTACAGGGGGGACATCCATAGCCTACGAGCAGTACTTC
clone_size: .
j_call: TRBJ2-7
d_call: TRBD1
v_call: TRBV5-1

cdr3_aa: CASSVGHNSYEQYF
cdr3_nt: TGTGCCAGCAGCGTGGGACACAACTCCTACGAGCAGTACTTC
clone_size: .
j_call: TRBJ2-7
d_call: .
v_call: TRBV9

cdr3_aa: CASSRGLAGDVVDEQFF
cdr3_nt: TGTGCCAGTAGTAGAGGACTAGCGGGAGACGTGGTGGATGAGCAGTTCTTC
clone_size: .
j_call: TRBJ2-1
d_call: TRBD2
v_call: TRBV19